This TCR beta chain was observed in a study of CXCR3-negative and CXCR3-positive naive CD8 T cells. Germline-derived CDR1 and CDR2 are MDHEN and SYDVKM. The CDR3 runs 15 residues. Study outcomes and limitations: Both of the naive subsets showed about the same high diversity, but memory CD8+ cells had much less.

Every CD8+ T cell subset underwent triplicate sorting at roughly 300,000 cells apiece. Remarks on this clonotype: The antigen remains undetermined.

With UMI labels, 5' RACE was used to prepare the TRB cDNA libraries. Following a re-call of the 5' RACE reads, TCRdb has one entry per CDR3 protein and lacks DNA. In all, the sample yields some 49,000 distinct CDR3 sequences. The TCR was taken from a human donor in good health. Some clones in this sample may be carry-over from other donors' samples. Input material: naive CXCR3- CD8+ T cells from blood. Subset of the sample: CD45RO-CCR7+CD27+CD95- naive CD8+ T cells lacking CXCR3 (TNR3-). The genes are TRBV28 and TRBJ2-7; there is no DNA to check the TCRdb D call of TRBD2. The CDR3 region is CASSSPGLAFIEQYF. Together with reference TRBV28 and TRBJ2-7, the CDR3 gives the full variable domain: DVKVTQSSRYLVKRTGEKVFLECVQDMDHENMFWYRQDPGLGLRLIYFSYDVKMKEKGDIPEGYSVSREKKERFSLILESASTNQTSMYLCASSSPGLAFIEQYFGPGTRLTVT.